Each of the 11 T cell receptor beta chains below was sequenced from the same sample in a study of T-cell memory formation after mild COVID-19. MiXCR was run by TCRdb on the 5' RACE reads, yielding one entry per CDR3 protein. The sample yields about 560,000 distinct CDR3 sequences, 18% seen once. Sequencing used PBMCs or a T cell subset sorted from them (not recorded which). These receptors all come from an adult woman who had mild COVID-19 (a few samples of this study predate the infection). Cell type and time point are not known.

There are many counts of this clonotype. V and J are TRBV30 and TRBJ1-5; TRBD1 matches 9 bases. Trimming took 4 bases from V and 6 from J; bases not matched to a gene: 10. Germline loops: CDR1 GTSNPN, CDR2 SVGIG (reference sequence). The CDR3 spans 15 residues. CDR3 residues: CAWTHTGTGSQPQHF. CDR3 sequence (DNA): TGTGCCTGGACTCATACCGGGACAGGGAGTCAGCCCCAGCATTTT. Filled out from reference TRBV30 and TRBJ1-5, the complete variable domain reads SQTIHQWPATLVQPVGSPLSLECTVEGTSNPNLYWYRQAAGRGLQLLFYSVGIGQISSEVPQNLSASRPQDRQFILSSKKLLLSDSGFYLCAWTHTGTGSQPQHFGDGTRLSIL.

This clonotype was found a few times. J is TRBJ2-7 and V is TRBV14, with D hard to call. The CDR3 runs to 14 residues. The V gene lost 4 bases and the J gene lost 2 bases, with 12 bases spanning the gap. CDR1 SGHDN and CDR2 FVKESK come from the germline V gene. CDR3 region: CASSRQGKPYEQYF. Written as DNA, the CDR3 is TGTGCCAGCAGCCGACAAGGAAAGCCCTACGAGCAGTACTTC.

This clonotype was observed a few times. The genes are TRBV5-1 and TRBJ1-4; no clear D gene. CDR3 length: 15 residues. Per germline, CDR1 SGHRS and CDR2 YFSETQ. Deletions cut 2 bases from V and 4 bases from J, with 12 bases between. The CDR3 bases are TGCGCCAGCAGCTTATTGGGAAACCTTAATGAAAAACTGTTTTTT. This sequence encodes CASSLLGNLNEKLFF.

The chain employs TRBV18 and TRBJ1-2; the match to TRBD1 covers 7 bases. This CDR3 spans 17 amino acids. The V gene end was trimmed by 3 bases and the J gene end by 4 bases; junction bases not matched to a gene: 14. Germline values: CDR1 KGHSH, CDR2 LQKENI. The CDR3 region is CASSPNLQGVTAYGYTF. The CDR3 nucleotides are TGTGCCAGCTCACCGAATCTTCAGGGGGTCACGGCCTATGGCTACACCTTC.

The chain joins TRBV14 to TRBJ2-1; 12 nucleotides match TRBD1. From germline, CDR1 is SGHDN and CDR2 FVKESK. The junction had 14 bases not matched to a gene; V was cut back by 4 bases and J by 7 bases. This CDR3 is built from 18 residues. The CDR3: CASSLATPGQGAWNEQFF. Here the CDR3 DNA reads TGTGCCAGCAGCCTTGCGACCCCGGGACAGGGGGCTTGGAATGAGCAGTTCTTC.

A few counts support this clonotype. The V call is TRBV7-6, the J call TRBJ2-3; 7 nucleotides align to TRBD2. Germline V gives CDR1 SGHVS, CDR2 FNYEAQ. The CDR3 is 14 residues long. Trimming removed 1 base from V and 5 bases from J; junction bases left unmatched: 3. CDR3 coding DNA: TGTGCCAGCAGCTTAGAGCGGGGCAGAGATACGCAGTATTTT. Its translation: CASSLERGRDTQYF.

This clonotype was counted a few times. V usage is TRBV12-3 or TRBV12-4 and J usage is TRBJ2-5; D unresolved. The V and J ends lost 1 base and 5 bases respectively, with 11 bases between them. The CDR3 is made up of 14 amino acids. In nucleotides, the CDR3 is TGTGCCAGCAGTTTAGGTGCCCGCTGGGAGACCCAGTACTTC. This translates into CASSLGARWETQYF.

This clonotype has only a few counts. The genes are TRBV27 and TRBJ2-7; 9 positions agree with TRBD1. CDR3 length: 14 amino acids. Germline CDR1 and CDR2: MNHEY and SMNVEV (reference sequence). With V trimmed by 5 bases and J by 7 bases, 9 bases remained unmatched. For the CDR3, the DNA is TGTGCCAGCAGTCCCGGGACAGGGTTTTGGGAGCAGTACTTC. Amino acids: CASSPGTGFWEQYF.

This clonotype occurred a few times. The chain employs TRBV25-1 and TRBJ1-2; D may be TRBD1 (6 bases). The CDR3 contains 13 residues. Germline CDR1 is MGHDK and CDR2 is SYGVNS. Trimming left V 3 bases short and J 4 bases short, with 9 bases between. The CDR3 region is CASSEQGTYGYTF. The CDR3 DNA is TGTGCCAGCAGTGAGCAGGGGACCTATGGCTACACCTTC.

This chain connects TRBV29-1 to TRBJ1-2; TRBD1 agrees at 9 bases. The CDR3 is 15 residues long. V trimming: 0 bases; J trimming: 7 bases; junction bases outside the gene matches: 9. Germline-derived CDR1 and CDR2 are SQVTM and ANQGSEA. The CDR3 is CSVEDRTGGLGGYTF. CDR3 sequence (DNA): TGCAGCGTTGAAGATCGCACAGGGGGCTTGGGTGGCTACACCTTC. The whole variable domain, filled in from reference TRBV29-1 and TRBJ1-2, reads SAVISQKPSRDICQRGTSLTIQCQVDSQVTMMFWYRQQPGQSLTLIATANQGSEATYESGFVIDKFPISRPNLTFSTLTVSNMSPEDSSIYLCSVEDRTGGLGGYTFGSGTRLTVV.

This clonotype was detected a few times. The chain combines TRBV7-8 with TRBJ1-4, with 8 bases identical to TRBD1. The V gene's germline CDR1 is SGHVS and CDR2 FQNEAQ. The CDR3 has 16 residues. V dropped 4 bases and J dropped 2; count of bases not matched to a gene: 6. Here the CDR3 DNA reads TGTGCCAGCAGCTCCACCGACAGGGGTACTAATGAAAAACTGTTTTTT. Amino acid sequence: CASSSTDRGTNEKLFF.